This entry lists 27 T cell receptor beta chains sequenced from one sample in a study of CD8+ T cells in alopecia areata. RNA extraction and reverse transcription yielded cDNA as sequencing template. This table comes from immunoSEQ multiplex PCR, and its TCRdb copy is limited to in-frame clones, with some not included. The table lists tens of thousands of clones, about 96% of them singletons. The specimen was CD8+ T cells sorted from blood, collected at week 0. The receptors here all came from a human donor with alopecia areata.

This chain's CDR3 is CSVEGLENTGELFF. Here the CDR3 DNA reads TGCAGCGTTGAGGGACTTGAAAACACCGGGGAGCTGTTTTTT. V gene TRBV29-1 combines with J gene TRBJ2-2; a possible D gene is TRBD2 (6 bases). Germline V gives CDR1 SQVTM, CDR2 ANQGSEA. V dropped 3 bases and J dropped 2 bases, with 10 bases sitting between them. This CDR3 spans 14 amino acids.

The rearrangement uses TRBV7-6 and TRBJ1-1; D is possibly TRBD1 (5 bases). The CDR3 is 14 residues long. Germline CDR1 is SGHVS and CDR2 is FNYEAQ. V was cut by 5 bases and J by 0 bases, with 10 bases left in between. The CDR3 region has the DNA TGTGCCAGCAGCCCCGACAGAATGAACACTGAAGCTTTCTTT. Protein: CASSPDRMNTEAFF.

The J gene is TRBJ2-5, the V gene TRBV7-9; TRBD1 matches at 7 bases. The CDR3 spans 15 residues. CDR1 is SEHNR and CDR2 is FQNEAQ in the germline V gene (reference sequence). J gave up 5 bases and V 5 bases, and 11 bases lay outside the gene matches. The CDR3 protein is CASSPRQGPQETQYF. The CDR3 DNA reads as TGTGCCAGCAGCCCCCGACAGGGCCCCCAGGAGACCCAGTACTTC.

The CDR3 here is CASSVGLANEQFF. CDR3 nucleotide sequence: TGTGCCAGCAGTGTAGGACTAGCCAATGAGCAGTTCTTC. This rearrangement joins TRBV6-5 to TRBJ2-1; TRBD2 matches at 8 bases. CDR1 and CDR2 (germline): MNHEY, SVGAGI. The length of the CDR3 is 13 residues. V shed 5 bases and J 6 bases; nucleotides not matched to a gene: 3.

This chain connects TRBV4-3 to TRBJ2-3; tentatively, D is TRBD1 (5 bases). V was clipped by 1 base and J by 5 bases, with 13 bases between them. The germline V gene encodes CDR1 LGHNA and CDR2 YSLEER. The CDR3 has 15 amino acids. CDR3 in amino acids: CASSQGREFQDTQYF. CDR3 nucleotides: TGCGCCAGCAGCCAAGGCAGGGAATTTCAAGATACGCAGTATTTT.

This rearrangement joins TRBV2 to TRBJ2-6; D may match TRBD1 or TRBD2 (5 bases each). Germline lookup yields CDR1 SNHLY and CDR2 FYNNEI. V was shortened by 11 bases and J by 2 bases, with 16 bases between the two germline ends. The CDR3 sequence is 15 residues long. DNA for the CDR3: TGTGCCGGGAGAGGGGTGATGGCTGGGGCCAACGTCCTGACTTTC. Translation gives CAGRGVMAGANVLTF.

The chain uses TRBV10-2 and TRBJ2-1, with D possibly called TRBD1 or TRBD2 (5 bases each). Per the germline V gene, CDR1 is WSHSY and CDR2 is SAAADI. V was clipped by 6 bases and J by 2 bases, with 5 bases between them. The CDR3 is made up of 12 amino acids. The CDR3 protein is CASRGAYNEQFF. For the CDR3, the DNA is TGCGCCAGCAGGGGGGCCTACAATGAGCAGTTCTTC.

V and J are TRBV27 and TRBJ1-2; D not certain. The CDR3 contains 15 residues. V lost 2 bases, J lost 7 bases, and 17 bases lay in between. The germline gives CDR1 MNHEY, CDR2 SMNVEV (reference sequence). CDR3 sequence reads: CASSLRADTMFGYTF. In nucleotides, the CDR3 is TGTGCCAGCAGTTTAAGGGCCGATACTATGTTTGGCTACACCTTC.

V and J are TRBV28 and TRBJ2-7, with 8 bases aligning to TRBD1. CDR1 is MDHEN, CDR2 SYDVKM, per germline. The J segment lost 1 base and the V segment lost 5 bases, leaving 13 bases of the junction unmatched. CDR3 length: 17 residues. The CDR3 DNA reads as TGTGCCAGCAGTCCCCAACAGGGGGTATTACGATCCTACGAGCAGTACTTC. Residues: CASSPQQGVLRSYEQYF.

J is TRBJ2-1 and V is TRBV7-9, with 8 nucleotides matching TRBD2. The CDR3 length is 15 residues. The germline CDR1 and CDR2 sequences are SEHNR and FQNEAQ (reference sequence). The junction had 3 bases not matched to a gene; V was cut back by 3 bases and J by 2 bases. The CDR3 is CASSFAGGPYNEQFF. In nucleotides, the CDR3 is TGTGCCAGCAGCTTTGCGGGGGGACCCTACAATGAGCAGTTCTTC.

This clone was detected a few times. The rearrangement joins TRBV7-9 to TRBJ2-7; TRBD1 matches at 10 bases. There are 17 residues in the CDR3. The germline gives CDR1 SEHNR, CDR2 FQNEAQ (reference sequence). V was clipped by 8 bases and J by 3 bases; unmatched bases: 16. The CDR3 protein is CASWDSSGTGEGYEQYF. DNA for the CDR3: TGTGCCAGCTGGGATAGTAGCGGGACAGGGGAGGGCTACGAGCAGTACTTC.

As concerns this clone: The germline gene is not matched at one end of the junction; a read error may be the cause. This sample includes further DNA sequences coding for the same CDR3. The V call is TRBV6-1, the J call TRBJ2-5, with D tentatively TRBD2 (5 bases). This CDR3 contains 14 residues. The germline gives CDR1 MNHNS, CDR2 SASEGT. The CDR3 loop reads CASRAYRGRETQYF. CDR3 bases: TGCGCCAGCAGAGCCTATCGGGGAAGAGAGACCCAGTACTTC.

The CDR3 loop reads CASSYTGQGDGYTF. CDR3 coding DNA: TGTGCCAGCAGTTACACCGGACAGGGGGATGGCTACACCTTC. The rearrangement links TRBV6-6 to TRBJ1-2; 10 positions match TRBD1. The germline V gene has CDR1 MNHNY and CDR2 SVGAGI (reference sequence). This CDR3 has 14 amino acids. V was pared by 2 bases and J by 6 bases, with 3 bases of the junction left unmatched.

V usage is TRBV30 and J usage is TRBJ2-5; a possible D gene is TRBD1 (6 bases). The CDR3 sequence is 12 residues long. Trimming took off 5 bases at V and 7 bases at J, with 14 bases between the two ends. CDR1 and CDR2 from the germline V gene are GTSNPN and SVGIG (reference sequence). CDR3 loop: CAWRTALGTQYF. Written as DNA, the CDR3 is TGTGCCTGGCGGACAGCCCTGGGGACCCAGTACTTC.

The chain recombines TRBV27 with TRBJ1-1; tentatively, D is TRBD1 (6 bases). The CDR3 spans 13 residues. V lost 0 bases and J lost 10, with 12 bases in between. From germline, CDR1 is MNHEY and CDR2 SMNVEV (reference sequence). The DNA for the CDR3 is TGTGCCAGCAGTTTATCGCCGGGGGCTGGAGCTTTCTTT. Its protein is CASSLSPGAGAFF.

The sample holds one count of this clone. V usage is TRBV6-5 and J usage is TRBJ1-1, with TRBD1 matching 8 bases. The V gene's germline CDR1 is MNHEY and CDR2 SVGAGI. V lost 5 bases, J lost 4 bases, and 9 bases stayed unmatched. This CDR3 is 15 amino acids long. The CDR3 sequence: CASSPRTGWGTEAFF. The CDR3 bases are TGTGCCAGCAGTCCCCGGACAGGGTGGGGCACTGAAGCTTTCTTT.

The chain employs TRBV4-3 and TRBJ2-7; TRBD2 might be the D (6 bases). CDR1 and CDR2 (germline): LGHNA, YSLEER. V was clipped by 4 bases and J by 4 bases, with 11 bases between them. The CDR3 covers 13 residues. The DNA for the CDR3 is TGCGCCAGCAGCCCGGGGGTTGAGTACGAGCAGTACTTC. Amino acids: CASSPGVEYEQYF.

The J gene is TRBJ1-2, the V gene TRBV5-5; weak D call: TRBD1 (6 bases). V was pared by 8 bases and J by 6 bases, with 14 bases between. The CDR3 length is 12 residues. Per the germline V gene, CDR1 is SGHKS and CDR2 is YYEKEE (reference sequence). The CDR3 region is CASEGVEDGYTF. CDR3 in DNA: TGTGCCAGTGAGGGGGTTGAAGATGGCTACACCTTC.

The CDR3 loop reads CASSLPTGTGGHEQYF. DNA for the CDR3: TGTGCCAGCAGCTTACCTACCGGGACAGGGGGCCACGAGCAGTACTTC. The genes are TRBV7-9 and TRBJ2-7; 12 bases are a match to TRBD1. Trimming at V came to 2 bases and at J to 5 bases, leaving 7 bases not matched to a gene. The germline gives CDR1 SEHNR, CDR2 FQNEAQ (reference sequence). The CDR3 runs to 16 residues.

This sequence joins TRBV27 and TRBJ1-4; 8 bases are a match to TRBD1. Unmatched junction bases numbered 4, after V lost 2 bases and J lost 5 bases. The germline V gene encodes CDR1 MNHEY and CDR2 SMNVEV (reference sequence). The CDR3 length is 15 residues. The CDR3 DNA is TGTGCCAGCAGTTTAGGACAGGGCTGGAATGAAAAACTGTTTTTT. Translation: CASSLGQGWNEKLFF.

The V call is TRBV19, the J call TRBJ1-1; TRBD1 matches 8 bases. Germline V CDR1 and CDR2: LNHDA, SQIVND (reference sequence). V was pared by 3 bases and J by 0 bases, with 6 bases of the junction left unmatched. The CDR3 contains 16 residues. For the CDR3, the DNA is TGTGCCAGTAGTATTTCGGGGACAGGCATGAACACTGAAGCTTTCTTT. Amino acid sequence: CASSISGTGMNTEAFF.

V is TRBV29-1 and J is TRBJ2-5; tentative D call: TRBD1 (5 bases). In germline, CDR1 is SQVTM, CDR2 ANQGSEA. Trimming took 1 base from V and 0 from J, leaving 15 bases between them. CDR3 length: 16 amino acids. The CDR3 DNA reads as TGCAGCGTTGAAGTCTATGACAGCCAGTACCAAGAGACCCAGTACTTC. Amino acids: CSVEVYDSQYQETQYF.

The V gene is TRBV2, the J gene TRBJ2-7; D is unclear. Trimming left V 2 bases short and J 0 bases short, with 14 bases between. CDR1 is SNHLY and CDR2 is FYNNEI in the germline V gene. The CDR3 covers 16 residues. CDR3 nucleotides: TGTGCCAGCAGTGAATCTGCTGGCGAGATCTCCTACGAGCAGTACTTC. Translating it yields CASSESAGEISYEQYF.

This clone was seen more than once but under ten times. The genes are TRBV7-6 and TRBJ2-3, with D perhaps TRBD1 or TRBD2 (6 bases each). The V gene's germline CDR1 is SGHVS and CDR2 FNYEAQ. Deletions cut 5 bases from V and 0 bases from J, with 12 bases between. The CDR3 contains 15 residues. The CDR3 region has the DNA TGTGCCAGCAGCCCGTCGGGGGCTAGCACAGATACGCAGTATTTT. It codes for CASSPSGASTDTQYF.

The genes are TRBV7-8 and TRBJ2-1; no firm D call. CDR3 size: 13 residues. Germline V CDR1 and CDR2: SGHVS, FQNEAQ. V was pared by 5 bases and J by 7 bases, with 12 bases between. The CDR3 region is CASSPRKGNEQFF. CDR3 DNA sequence: TGTGCCAGCAGCCCCCGAAAAGGGAATGAGCAGTTCTTC.

The CDR3: CASSPQGASTMNTEAFF. The CDR3, as DNA: TGTGCCAGTAGCCCACAGGGGGCGAGTACTATGAACACTGAAGCTTTCTTT. This chain uses TRBV19 with TRBJ1-1; 9 bases match TRBD1. CDR3 size: 17 residues. The V and J ends lost 6 bases and 0 bases, in that order; junction bases with no gene match: 11. Germline CDR1 reads LNHDA; CDR2 reads SQIVND (reference sequence). Filled out from reference TRBV19 and TRBJ1-1, the complete variable domain reads DGGITQSPKYLFRKEGQNVTLSCEQNLNHDAMYWYRQDPGQGLRLIYYSQIVNDFQKGDIAEGYSVSREKKESFPLTVTSAQKNPTAFYLCASSPQGASTMNTEAFFGQGTRLTVV.

This chain links TRBV10-3 with TRBJ2-3; 8 positions match TRBD2. This CDR3 comprises 14 residues. Germline-derived CDR1 and CDR2 are ENHRY and SYGVKD. After removal of 8 bases from V and 2 bases from J, the junction contained 6 bases not matched to a gene. In DNA, the CDR3 is TGTGCCATCGACGGGGGGGCCGTCACAGATACGCAGTATTTT. This codes for CAIDGGAVTDTQYF.